The clone carrying this T cell receptor (beta chain) was seen a handful of times. The source of the sample is a study of beta chain features in type 1 diabetes. Purities over 95% were achieved in all sorted populations. Reverse transcribing all isolated RNA meant expressed TCRB transcripts were sequenced. Sequencing used immunoSEQ multiplex PCR; TCRdb keeps in-frame clones, though not all of them. This repertoire shows around 400,000 clones, less than 15% found once; its top ten account for roughly 0.017%. The source is a woman younger than 35 in good health. Sequenced: naive CD4+ T cells from blood.

The CDR3 spells CASSRTQLSTDTQYF. The CDR3 DNA reads as TGTGCCAGCAGCCGGACTCAACTTAGCACAGATACGCAGTATTTT. The genes are TRBV4-2 and TRBJ2-3; a weak D match, TRBD2 (5 bases). Between the trimmed V and J ends, which lost 4 bases and 0 bases, there was a span of 11 bases. The CDR3 length is 15 residues. The germline gives CDR1 LGHNA, CDR2 YNFKEQ.